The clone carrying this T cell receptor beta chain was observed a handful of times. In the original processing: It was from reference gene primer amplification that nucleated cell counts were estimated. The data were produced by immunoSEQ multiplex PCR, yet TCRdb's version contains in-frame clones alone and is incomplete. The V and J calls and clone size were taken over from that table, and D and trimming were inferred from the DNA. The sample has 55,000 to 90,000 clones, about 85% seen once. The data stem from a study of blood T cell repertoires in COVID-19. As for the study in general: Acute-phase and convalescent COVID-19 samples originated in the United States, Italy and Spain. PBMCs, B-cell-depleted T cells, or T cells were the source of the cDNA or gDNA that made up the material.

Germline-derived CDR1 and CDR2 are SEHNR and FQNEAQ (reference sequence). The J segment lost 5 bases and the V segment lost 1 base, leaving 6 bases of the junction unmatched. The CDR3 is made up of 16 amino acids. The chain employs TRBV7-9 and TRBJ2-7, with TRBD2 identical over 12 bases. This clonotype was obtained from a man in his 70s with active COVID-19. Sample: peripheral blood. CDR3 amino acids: CASSLGLAGGPDEQYF. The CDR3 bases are TGTGCCAGCAGCTTAGGGCTAGCGGGAGGGCCCGACGAGCAGTACTTC.